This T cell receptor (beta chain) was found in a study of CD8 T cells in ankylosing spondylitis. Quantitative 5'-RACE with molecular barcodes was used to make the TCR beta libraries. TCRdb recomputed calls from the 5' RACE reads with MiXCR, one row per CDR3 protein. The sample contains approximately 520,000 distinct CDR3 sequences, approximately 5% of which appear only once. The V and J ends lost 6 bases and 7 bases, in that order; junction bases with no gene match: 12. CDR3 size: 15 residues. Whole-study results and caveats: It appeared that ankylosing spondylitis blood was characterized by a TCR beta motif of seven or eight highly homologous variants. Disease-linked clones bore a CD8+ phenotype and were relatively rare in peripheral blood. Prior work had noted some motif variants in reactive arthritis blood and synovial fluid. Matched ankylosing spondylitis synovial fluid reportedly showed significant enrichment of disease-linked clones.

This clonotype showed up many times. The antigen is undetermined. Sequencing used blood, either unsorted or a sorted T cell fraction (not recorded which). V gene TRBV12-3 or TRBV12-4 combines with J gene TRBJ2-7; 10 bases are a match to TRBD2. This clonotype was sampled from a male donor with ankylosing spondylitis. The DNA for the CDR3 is TGTGCCAGCAGCCTGATAGCGGGAGGACTGGGGGAGCAGTACTTC. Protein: CASSLIAGGLGEQYF.